Shown below are 4 T cell receptor beta chains from a single sample sequenced in a study of metastatic and nonmetastatic thyroid tumors (dated by TCRdb to the early 2020s). No patient had received any treatment before thyroid surgery. Libraries were constructed by PCR. Instrument on record: Illumina HiSeq 4000. TCRdb reprocessing: public reads trimmed at Q25 with fastp, clones called with MiXCR, in-frame beta chains kept. In this sample the table shows about 39,000 clones, approximately 15% of which occur a single time. Around 20% of the sample goes to the ten largest clones. The sample taken for sequencing was blood. These receptors all stem from a female donor with papillary thyroid cancer or a benign thyroid nodule (not recorded which). Some clones in this sample may be carry-over from other donors' samples.

This clone was seen repeatedly, ten times or more. The CDR3 protein is CSASLQDYGYTF. The CDR3 DNA reads as TGCAGTGCTAGTTTGCAAGATTATGGCTACACCTTC. The chain couples TRBV20-1 to TRBJ1-2; D not certain. Trimming shortened V by 3 bases and J by 5 bases, and 10 bases separated the two germline ends. The CDR3 runs to 12 residues. Germline V gene sequence: CDR1 DFQATT, CDR2 SNEGSKA (reference sequence).

Many counts were recorded for this clone. The chain combines TRBV11-2 with TRBJ2-5; D possibly corresponds to TRBD2 (6 bases). The CDR3 extends over 13 amino acids. V was pared by 5 bases and J by 1 base, with 8 bases between. CDR1 and CDR2 from the germline V gene are SGHAT and FQNNGV. The CDR3 nucleotides read TGTGCCAGCAGCACGGGACTCCAAGAGACCCAGTACTTC. Its protein product is CASSTGLQETQYF. The variable domain in full, with the rest retrieved from reference TRBV11-2 and TRBJ2-5, is EAGVAQSPRYKIIEKRQSVAFWCNPISGHATLYWYQQILGQGPKLLIQFQNNGVVDDSQLPKDRFSAERLKGVDSTLKIQPAKLEDSAVYLCASSTGLQETQYFGPGTRLLVL.

In this sample, this clone turned up many times. The CDR3 protein is CASSGSDSHATNEKLFF. DNA of the CDR3: TGTGCCAGCAGTGGATCGGACAGCCATGCAACTAATGAAAAACTGTTTTTT. V and J are TRBV28 and TRBJ1-4; D possibly corresponds to TRBD1 (6 bases). The CDR3 consists of 17 residues. Deletions cut 5 bases from V and 0 bases from J, with 16 bases between. CDR1 is MDHEN and CDR2 is SYDVKM in the germline V gene.

There are many counts of this clone. The chain employs TRBV6-2 or TRBV6-3 and TRBJ1-1; D is unresolved. V was trimmed by 1 base and J by 1 base, leaving 7 bases between them. Germline V gene data show CDR1 as MNHEY and CDR2 as SVGEGT. CDR3 size: 14 residues. CDR3 nucleotides: TGTGCCAGCAGTTACTTCATTGAGAACACTGAAGCTTTCTTT. Its translation: CASSYFIENTEAFF.